This TCR beta chain was retrieved from a study of blood T cell repertoires in COVID-19. Across the study: The cDNA or gDNA used as material had been derived from T cells, B-cell-depleted T cells, or PBMCs.

The CDR3 consists of 17 residues. The V gene lost 1 base and the J gene lost 1 base, with 19 bases spanning the gap. Germline V gives CDR1 GTSNPN, CDR2 SVGIG (reference sequence). As processed by the authors: Estimation of nucleated cell counts was performed using reference gene primer amplification. TCRdb's copy holds only in-frame clones and misses some; the assay was immunoSEQ multiplex PCR. The V and J calls and clone size were taken over from that table, and D and trimming were inferred from the DNA. The sample lists about 73,000 clones, roughly 87% occurring once. This sequence joins TRBV30 and TRBJ1-1; D possibly corresponds to TRBD1 (6 bases). This sequence was found in a man of 80 years or more with acute or convalescent COVID-19. Specimen: peripheral blood. Here the CDR3 reads CAWSGVVGASRNTEAFF. CDR3 nucleotides: TGTGCCTGGAGTGGGGTCGTGGGGGCGAGTCGGAACACTGAAGCTTTCTTT.